Listed below are T cell receptor beta chains from one sample, sequenced in a study of blood T cell repertoires in COVID-19. Some clones are missing from TCRdb's copy, which holds only in-frame ones; the method was immunoSEQ multiplex PCR. The sample includes about 92,000 clones, about 70% seen only once; the top ten take around 25%. The sequencing sample was made of peripheral blood. These receptors were taken from a woman aged 55-69 years in a cohort sampled during active or convalescent COVID-19. Each CDR3 is given with its conserved first and last residue. Each record gives: clone size, J gene, D gene, V gene, CDR3 protein, CDR3 DNA. D genes are given only for firm matches. Expanded clones are given a class, and other clones once, few, many or no size at all.

abundance: once; j_gene: TRBJ2-5; d_gene: -; v_gene: TRBV30; CDR3aa: CAWSSSHETQYF; CDR3nt: TGTGCCTGGAGTTCTAGCCACGAGACCCAGTACTTC
abundance: -; j_gene: TRBJ1-1; d_gene: -; v_gene: TRBV5-6; CDR3aa: CASSLAGGGNTEAFF; CDR3nt: TGTGCCAGCAGCTTGGCCGGGGGTGGGAACACTGAAGCTTTCTTT
abundance: -; j_gene: TRBJ2-2; d_gene: TRBD2; v_gene: TRBV11-3; CDR3aa: CASSDRTSGGPTGELFF; CDR3nt: TGTGCCAGCAGCGATAGGACTAGCGGGGGACCCACCGGGGAGCTGTTTTTT
abundance: few; j_gene: TRBJ2-3; d_gene: TRBD2; v_gene: TRBV7-8; CDR3aa: CATIKLASGGGTDTQYF; CDR3nt: TGTGCCACCATCAAGTTGGCTAGCGGGGGGGGCACAGATACGCAGTATTTT
abundance: -; j_gene: TRBJ2-3; d_gene: TRBD2; v_gene: TRBV3-1/TRBV3-2; CDR3aa: CASSQDPGGAVDTQYF; CDR3nt: TGTGCCAGCAGCCAAGATCCGGGGGGGGCCGTAGATACGCAGTATTTT
abundance: -; j_gene: TRBJ2-2; d_gene: TRBD2; v_gene: TRBV18; CDR3aa: CASSPRTSGGLVNTGELFF; CDR3nt: TGTGCCAGCTCACCGAGGACTAGCGGGGGCTTGGTGAACACCGGGGAGCTGTTTTTT
abundance: -; j_gene: TRBJ2-7; d_gene: -; v_gene: TRBV6-4; CDR3aa: CASSIAAYEQYF; CDR3nt: TGTGCCAGCAGTATAGCAGCCTACGAGCAGTACTTC
abundance: -; j_gene: TRBJ1-2; d_gene: TRBD1; v_gene: TRBV5-6; CDR3aa: CASSFRDRQHYGYTF; CDR3nt: TGTGCCAGCAGCTTCCGGGACAGACAGCACTATGGCTACACCTTC
abundance: -; j_gene: TRBJ1-5; d_gene: -; v_gene: TRBV6-5; CDR3aa: CASRIQGYNQPQHF; CDR3nt: TGTGCCAGCAGGATACAGGGTTACAATCAGCCCCAGCATTTT
abundance: -; j_gene: TRBJ1-2; d_gene: -; v_gene: TRBV5-1; CDR3aa: CASSLAPPGTTANYGYTF; CDR3nt: TGCGCCAGCAGCTTGGCCCCTCCCGGGACAACCGCTAACTATGGCTACACCTTC
abundance: -; j_gene: TRBJ1-1; d_gene: TRBD1; v_gene: TRBV19; CDR3aa: CASSWDRDTEAFF; CDR3nt: TGTGCCAGTAGTTGGGACAGGGACACTGAAGCTTTCTTT
abundance: -; j_gene: TRBJ2-3; d_gene: -; v_gene: TRBV2; CDR3aa: CASSPTGLRTDTQYF; CDR3nt: TGTGCCAGCAGTCCAACAGGGCTCAGGACAGATACGCAGTATTTT
abundance: -; j_gene: TRBJ2-5; d_gene: -; v_gene: TRBV5-1; CDR3aa: CASSLVGAWETQYF; CDR3nt: TGCGCCAGCAGCTTGGTAGGGGCTTGGGAGACCCAGTACTTC
abundance: -; j_gene: TRBJ2-2; d_gene: TRBD1; v_gene: TRBV19; CDR3aa: CASRRQGNTGELFF; CDR3nt: TGTGCCAGCAGGCGACAGGGGAACACCGGGGAGCTGTTTTTT
abundance: -; j_gene: TRBJ2-5; d_gene: TRBD2; v_gene: TRBV5-5; CDR3aa: CASSSTVPGLAGQETQYF; CDR3nt: TGTGCCAGCAGCTCAACCGTCCCGGGACTAGCGGGCCAAGAGACCCAGTACTTC
abundance: -; j_gene: TRBJ1-4; d_gene: -; v_gene: TRBV10-3; CDR3aa: CAISESKGEGEKLFF; CDR3nt: TGTGCCATCAGTGAGTCGAAGGGGGAGGGTGAAAAACTGTTTTTT
abundance: -; j_gene: TRBJ2-7; d_gene: TRBD1; v_gene: TRBV6-2/TRBV6-3; CDR3aa: CASSRTGVAYEQYF; CDR3nt: TGTGCCAGCAGCCGGACAGGGGTGGCCTACGAGCAGTACTTC
abundance: -; j_gene: TRBJ1-1; d_gene: TRBD1; v_gene: TRBV28; CDR3aa: CASSFLAGQEAFF; CDR3nt: TGTGCCAGCAGTTTTCTTGCGGGACAGGAAGCTTTCTTT
abundance: -; j_gene: TRBJ2-3; d_gene: TRBD2; v_gene: TRBV5-1; CDR3aa: CASRPTGGASTDTQYF; CDR3nt: TGCGCCAGCAGACCTACCGGGGGGGCGAGCACAGATACGCAGTATTTT
abundance: -; j_gene: TRBJ2-7; d_gene: TRBD1; v_gene: TRBV3-1/TRBV3-2; CDR3aa: CASSPDRGSYEQYF; CDR3nt: TGTGCCAGCAGCCCGGACAGGGGGTCCTACGAGCAGTACTTC
abundance: few; j_gene: TRBJ2-1; d_gene: TRBD2; v_gene: TRBV19; CDR3aa: CASSTGLAGGEYNEQFF; CDR3nt: TGTGCCAGTAGTACGGGACTAGCGGGGGGGGAATACAATGAGCAGTTCTTC
abundance: -; j_gene: TRBJ1-6; d_gene: -; v_gene: TRBV15; CDR3aa: CATSRGQDSPLHF; CDR3nt: TGTGCCACCAGCAGGGGGCAGGATTCACCCCTCCACTTT
abundance: -; j_gene: TRBJ1-1; d_gene: -; v_gene: TRBV30; CDR3aa: CAWKLTVNTEAFF; CDR3nt: TGTGCCTGGAAATTAACAGTGAACACTGAAGCTTTCTTT
abundance: -; j_gene: TRBJ1-4; d_gene: -; v_gene: TRBV5-1; CDR3aa: CASSLSGTIYEKLFF; CDR3nt: TGCGCCAGCAGCTTGAGCGGGACAATCTATGAAAAACTGTTTTTT
abundance: -; j_gene: TRBJ2-7; d_gene: TRBD2; v_gene: TRBV7-2; CDR3aa: CASSRGRGAYEQYF; CDR3nt: TGTGCCAGCAGCAGAGGGCGGGGGGCTTACGAGCAGTACTTC
abundance: once; j_gene: TRBJ1-1; d_gene: -; v_gene: TRBV6-6; CDR3aa: CASSSMNTEAFF; CDR3nt: TGTGCCAGCAGTTCAATGAACACTGAAGCTTTCTTT
abundance: once; j_gene: TRBJ2-7; d_gene: TRBD2; v_gene: TRBV7-6; CDR3aa: CASSLGTSGGTHEQYF; CDR3nt: TGTGCCAGCAGCTTAGGGACTAGCGGGGGAACCCACGAGCAGTACTTC